The rows below give T cell receptor beta chains drawn from one sample of a study of blood T cell repertoires in COVID-19. Using immunoSEQ multiplex PCR, the repertoire was profiled, and TCRdb retains in-frame clones only, with some absent. The sample yields fewer than 250,000 clones, about 93% seen once. The sample taken for sequencing was peripheral blood. These receptor sequences come from a young man with COVID-19, enrolled during active disease. Each CDR3 is given with its conserved first and last residue. Fields, in order: J gene, clone size, V gene, D gene, CDR3 protein, CDR3 DNA. D genes are given only for firm matches. Clone size is stated in some rows and not others, as once, few, many or a class when expanded.

TRBJ1-1	.	TRBV5-1	.	CASSLYSVLNTEAFF	TGCGCCAGCAGCTTGTACTCCGTCTTGAACACTGAAGCTTTCTTT
TRBJ2-2	.	TRBV10-3	.	CAISLSPRANTGELFF	TGTGCCATCAGCCTGTCCCCCCGCGCGAACACCGGGGAGCTGTTTTTT
TRBJ2-1	.	TRBV5-1	.	CASSPTTYEQFF	TGCGCCAGCAGCCCTACTACCTATGAGCAGTTCTTC
TRBJ1-3	.	TRBV11-2	.	CASSPGQVSGNTIYF	TGTGCCAGCAGCCCGGGTCAAGTCTCTGGAAACACCATATATTTT
TRBJ2-5	.	TRBV9	.	CASSVGVGGRETQYF	TGTGCCAGCAGCGTCGGAGTGGGGGGGCGTGAGACCCAGTACTTC
TRBJ2-1	.	TRBV9	TRBD2	CASSMRTSGGARDAEQFF	TGTGCCAGCAGCATGAGGACTAGCGGGGGGGCCCGGGACGCTGAGCAGTTCTTC
TRBJ1-4	.	TRBV6-1	TRBD1	CASSDIVEGTGGEKLFF	TGTGCCAGCAGTGACATAGTAGAAGGGACAGGGGGTGAAAAACTGTTTTTT
TRBJ2-6	.	TRBV5-1	.	CASSENPGSGANVLTF	TGCGCCAGCAGCGAGAATCCAGGGTCTGGGGCCAACGTCCTGACTTTC
TRBJ2-7	.	TRBV10-1	TRBD1	CASSAATGGSYEQYF	TGCGCCAGCAGTGCCGCAACAGGGGGATCCTACGAGCAGTACTTC
TRBJ1-2	.	TRBV5-4	.	CASSLRFGDHGYTF	TGTGCCAGCAGCTTGAGGTTCGGGGATCATGGCTACACCTTC
TRBJ2-5	.	TRBV9	TRBD1	CASSATGAQETQYF	TGTGCCAGCAGCGCGACAGGGGCTCAAGAGACCCAGTACTTC
TRBJ2-5	once	TRBV12-3/TRBV12-4	TRBD1	CASSRQGETQYF	TGTGCCAGCAGTAGACAGGGAGAAACCCAGTACTTC
TRBJ1-1	.	TRBV5-1	TRBD1	CASSSGQGPPNTEAFF	TGCGCCAGCAGCTCCGGACAGGGACCCCCGAACACTGAAGCTTTCTTT
TRBJ1-2	.	TRBV30	TRBD1	CASQGRMHGYTF	TGTGCCTCACAGGGGAGGATGCATGGCTACACCTTC
TRBJ1-2	.	TRBV3-1/TRBV3-2	.	CASSQEASYTF	TGTGCCAGCAGCCAAGAGGCTTCCTACACCTTC
TRBJ1-1	.	TRBV7-2	.	CASSLQQGSEAFF	TGTGCCAGCAGCTTACAACAGGGCTCTGAAGCTTTCTTT
TRBJ1-4	.	TRBV7-9	.	CASSLVEGRRTFRPQKLFF	TGTGCCAGCAGCTTAGTCGAGGGCAGACGCACGTTCAGACCTCAAAAACTGTTTTTT
TRBJ2-1	.	TRBV19	TRBD2	CASSIGGGANEQFF	TGTGCCAGTAGTATAGGCGGGGGGGCCAATGAGCAGTTCTTC
TRBJ1-6	.	TRBV6-5	TRBD1	CASSPRQGFNSPLHF	TGTGCCAGCAGCCCACGACAGGGTTTTAATTCACCCCTCCACTTT
TRBJ1-2	.	TRBV5-1	TRBD1	CASSDSGTAYGYTF	TGCGCCAGCAGCGACTCCGGGACAGCGTATGGCTACACCTTC
TRBJ2-3	.	TRBV12-5	.	CASGLDRVATDTQYF	TGTGCTAGTGGTTTGGACAGGGTAGCCACAGATACGCAGTATTTT
TRBJ2-7	.	TRBV5-6	TRBD1	CASSSLRGQAEQYF	TGTGCCAGCAGCTCCCTAAGGGGACAGGCCGAGCAGTACTTC
TRBJ2-2	.	TRBV9	TRBD2	CASSVVAGMNTGELFF	TGTGCCAGCAGCGTAGTAGCGGGGATGAACACCGGGGAGCTGTTTTTT
TRBJ1-5	.	TRBV7-9	.	CASSWRENQPQHF	TGTGCCAGCAGCTGGAGGGAGAATCAGCCCCAGCATTTT
TRBJ2-5	.	TRBV6-5	.	CASSYSGGRETQYF	TGTGCCAGCAGTTACTCTGGGGGCAGAGAGACCCAGTACTTC
TRBJ1-2	.	TRBV5-1	TRBD1	CASSFGTEISYGYTF	TGCGCCAGCAGCTTCGGGACAGAGATTAGCTATGGCTACACCTTC
TRBJ1-4	.	TRBV6-5	TRBD1	CASSPGQGYEKLFF	TGTGCCAGCAGTCCTGGACAGGGTTATGAAAAACTGTTTTTT
TRBJ1-2	.	TRBV3-1/TRBV3-2	TRBD1	CASSQEPGGYGYTF	TGTGCCAGCAGCCAGGAGCCAGGGGGTTATGGCTACACCTTC
TRBJ1-2	.	TRBV4-1	TRBD1	CASSQGGTGGGYTF	TGCGCCAGCAGCCAAGGAGGGACAGGGGGTGGCTACACCTTC
TRBJ1-2	once	TRBV12-3/TRBV12-4	.	CASSLVAGYGYTF	TGTGCCAGCAGTTTAGTGGCAGGGTATGGCTACACCTTC
TRBJ2-1	.	TRBV19	TRBD2	CASNLGGAYNEQFF	TGTGCCAGTAATCTGGGGGGGGCCTACAATGAGCAGTTCTTC
TRBJ2-1	.	TRBV11-2	TRBD2	CASSSTQSGGYVNEQFF	TGTGCCAGCAGCTCTACCCAAAGCGGGGGGTATGTAAATGAGCAGTTCTTC